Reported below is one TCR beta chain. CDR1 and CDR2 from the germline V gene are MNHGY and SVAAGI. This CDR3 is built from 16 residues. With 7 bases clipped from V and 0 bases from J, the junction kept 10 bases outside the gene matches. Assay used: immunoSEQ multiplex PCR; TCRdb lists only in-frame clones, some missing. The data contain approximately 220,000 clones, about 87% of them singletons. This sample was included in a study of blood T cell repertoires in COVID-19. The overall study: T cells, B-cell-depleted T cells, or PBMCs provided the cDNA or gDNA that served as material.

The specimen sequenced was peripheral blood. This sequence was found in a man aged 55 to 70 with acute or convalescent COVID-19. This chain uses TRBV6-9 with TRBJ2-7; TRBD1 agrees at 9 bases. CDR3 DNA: TGTGCCAGCAACCCCTATGGGGACAGGGCCTCCTACGAGCAGTACTTC. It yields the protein CASNPYGDRASYEQYF.